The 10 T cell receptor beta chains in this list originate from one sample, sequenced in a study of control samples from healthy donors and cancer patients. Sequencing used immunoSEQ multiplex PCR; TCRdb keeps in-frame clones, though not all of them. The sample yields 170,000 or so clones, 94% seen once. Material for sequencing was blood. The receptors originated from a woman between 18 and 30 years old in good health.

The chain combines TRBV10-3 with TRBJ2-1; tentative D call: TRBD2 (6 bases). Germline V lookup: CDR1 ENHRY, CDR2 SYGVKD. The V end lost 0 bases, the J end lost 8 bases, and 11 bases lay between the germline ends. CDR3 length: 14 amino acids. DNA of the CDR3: TGTGCCATCAGTGAGTCGACTAGTCGTGATGAGCAGTTCTTC. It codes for CAISESTSRDEQFF.

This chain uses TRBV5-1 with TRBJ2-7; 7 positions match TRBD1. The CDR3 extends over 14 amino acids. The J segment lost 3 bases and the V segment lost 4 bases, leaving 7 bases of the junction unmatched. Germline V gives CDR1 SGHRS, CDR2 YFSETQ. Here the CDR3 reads CASSQTGTVYEQYF. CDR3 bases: TGCGCCAGCAGCCAAACTGGGACAGTCTACGAGCAGTACTTC.

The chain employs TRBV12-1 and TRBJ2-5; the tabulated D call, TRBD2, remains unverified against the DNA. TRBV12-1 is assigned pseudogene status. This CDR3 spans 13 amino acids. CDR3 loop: CASRRGGRETQYF. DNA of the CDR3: TGTGCCAGCAGGCGGGGGGGCAGGGAGACCCAGTACTTC.

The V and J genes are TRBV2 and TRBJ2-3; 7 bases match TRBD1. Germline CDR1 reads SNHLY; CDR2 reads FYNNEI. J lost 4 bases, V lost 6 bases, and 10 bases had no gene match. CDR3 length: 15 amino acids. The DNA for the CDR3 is TGTGCCAGCAGCCTCGACAGGGTGTGGGCAGATACGCAGTATTTT. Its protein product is CASSLDRVWADTQYF.

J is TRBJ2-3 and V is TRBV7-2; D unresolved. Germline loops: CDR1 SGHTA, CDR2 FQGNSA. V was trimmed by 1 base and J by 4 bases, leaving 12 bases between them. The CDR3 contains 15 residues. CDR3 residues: CASSLGVAAPDTQYF. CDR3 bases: TGTGCCAGCAGCTTAGGAGTTGCCGCTCCAGATACGCAGTATTTT.

CDR3 sequence: CASRVQGTQETQYF. In nucleotides, the CDR3 is TGTGCCAGCAGGGTACAGGGGACGCAAGAGACCCAGTACTTC. The rearrangement links TRBV7-9 to TRBJ2-5, with 7 bases fitting TRBD1. This CDR3 is built from 14 residues. The V segment lost 6 bases and the J segment 2 bases; nucleotides outside the gene matches: 6. Germline V gene sequence: CDR1 SEHNR, CDR2 FQNEAQ (reference sequence).

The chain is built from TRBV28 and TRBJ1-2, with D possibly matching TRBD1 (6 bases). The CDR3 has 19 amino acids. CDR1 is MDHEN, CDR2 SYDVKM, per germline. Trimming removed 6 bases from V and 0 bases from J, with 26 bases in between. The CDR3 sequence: CASSSLRTDIFITNYGYTF. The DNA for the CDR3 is TGTGCCAGCAGCTCACTCCGGACAGACATTTTTATTACTAACTATGGCTACACCTTC.

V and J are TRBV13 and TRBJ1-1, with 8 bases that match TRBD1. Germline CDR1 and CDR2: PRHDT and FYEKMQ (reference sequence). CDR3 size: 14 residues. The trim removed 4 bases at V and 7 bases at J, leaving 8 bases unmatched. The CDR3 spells CASSSRTGKGEAFF. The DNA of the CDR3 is TGTGCCAGCAGCTCCCGGACAGGGAAGGGTGAAGCTTTCTTT.

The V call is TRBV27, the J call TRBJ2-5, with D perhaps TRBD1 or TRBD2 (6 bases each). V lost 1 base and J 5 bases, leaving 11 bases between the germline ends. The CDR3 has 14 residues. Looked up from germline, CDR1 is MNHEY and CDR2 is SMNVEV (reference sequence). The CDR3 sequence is CASSLYTGAETQYF. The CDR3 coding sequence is TGTGCCAGCAGTTTATACACGGGGGCTGAGACCCAGTACTTC.

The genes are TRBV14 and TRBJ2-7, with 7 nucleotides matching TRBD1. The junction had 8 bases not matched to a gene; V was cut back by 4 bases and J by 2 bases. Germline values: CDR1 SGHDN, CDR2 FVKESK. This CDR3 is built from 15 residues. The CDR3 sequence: CASSRLQGPPYEQYF. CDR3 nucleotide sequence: TGTGCCAGCAGCCGCTTACAGGGGCCTCCCTACGAGCAGTACTTC.